This TCR beta chain stems from a study of T cell responses to AZD1222 COVID-19 vaccine. Study-level information: Recipients boosted at about 4 weeks or about 12 weeks are pooled.

The CDR3 has 14 residues. With V trimmed by 2 bases and J by 6 bases, 6 bases remained unmatched. The germline V gene has CDR1 PRHDT and CDR2 FYEKMQ (reference sequence). The table came from immunoSEQ multiplex PCR; TCRdb's copy has only in-frame clones and leaves some out. The data show 120,000 to 150,000 clones, with roughly 90% seen just once and about 3% held by the top ten. The receptor's source is an adult in good health. The rearrangement links TRBV13 to TRBJ1-1; 7 nucleotides match TRBD1. The sequenced sample was peripheral blood, obtained on day 0 of AZD1222 vaccination. The chain's CDR3 is CASSLRQGSPEAFF. The CDR3 nucleotides read TGTGCCAGCAGCTTAAGACAGGGTAGCCCTGAAGCTTTCTTT.